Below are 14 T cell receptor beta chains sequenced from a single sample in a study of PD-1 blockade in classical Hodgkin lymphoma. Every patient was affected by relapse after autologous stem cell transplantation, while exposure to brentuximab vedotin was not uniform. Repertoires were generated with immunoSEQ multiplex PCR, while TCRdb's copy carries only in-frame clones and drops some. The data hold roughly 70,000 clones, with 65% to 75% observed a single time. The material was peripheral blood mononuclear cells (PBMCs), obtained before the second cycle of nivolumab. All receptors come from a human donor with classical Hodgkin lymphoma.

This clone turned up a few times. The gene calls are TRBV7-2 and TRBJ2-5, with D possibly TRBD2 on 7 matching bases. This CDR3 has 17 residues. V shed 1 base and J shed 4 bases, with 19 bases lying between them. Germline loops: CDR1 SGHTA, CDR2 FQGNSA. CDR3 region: CASSLVVRGGRGETQYF. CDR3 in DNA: TGTGCCAGCAGCTTAGTGGTTCGAGGGGGGAGGGGAGAGACCCAGTACTTC.

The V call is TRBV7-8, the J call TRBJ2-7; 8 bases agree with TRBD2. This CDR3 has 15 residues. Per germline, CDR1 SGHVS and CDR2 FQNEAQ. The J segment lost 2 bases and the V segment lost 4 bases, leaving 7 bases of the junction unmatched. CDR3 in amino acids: CASSSFAGGPYEQYF. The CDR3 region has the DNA TGTGCCAGCAGCTCATTTGCGGGAGGTCCCTACGAGCAGTACTTC.

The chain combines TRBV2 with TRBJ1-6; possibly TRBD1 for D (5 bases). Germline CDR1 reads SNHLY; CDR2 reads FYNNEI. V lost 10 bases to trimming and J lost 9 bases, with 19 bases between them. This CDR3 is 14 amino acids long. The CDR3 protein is CATSQGSRISPLHF. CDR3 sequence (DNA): TGTGCCACCTCCCAGGGATCGCGGATTTCACCCCTCCACTTT.

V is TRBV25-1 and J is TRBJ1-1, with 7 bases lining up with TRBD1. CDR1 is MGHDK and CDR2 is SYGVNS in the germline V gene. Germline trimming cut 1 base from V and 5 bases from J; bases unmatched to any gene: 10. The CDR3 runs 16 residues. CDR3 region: CASSELKGARETEAFF. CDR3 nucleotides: TGTGCCAGCAGTGAATTAAAGGGGGCTCGAGAAACTGAAGCTTTCTTT.

CDR3 loop: CSVLLSETQYF. DNA of the CDR3: TGCAGCGTTCTCTTATCGGAGACCCAGTACTTC. The rearrangement links TRBV29-1 to TRBJ2-5, with D hard to call. Trimming stripped 5 bases from V and 5 bases from J, with 9 bases between. CDR1 is SQVTM, CDR2 ANQGSEA, per germline. This CDR3 spans 11 amino acids. Together with reference TRBV29-1 and TRBJ2-5, the CDR3 gives the full variable domain: SAVISQKPSRDICQRGTSLTIQCQVDSQVTMMFWYRQQPGQSLTLIATANQGSEATYESGFVIDKFPISRPNLTFSTLTVSNMSPEDSSIYLCSVLLSETQYFGPGTRLLVL.

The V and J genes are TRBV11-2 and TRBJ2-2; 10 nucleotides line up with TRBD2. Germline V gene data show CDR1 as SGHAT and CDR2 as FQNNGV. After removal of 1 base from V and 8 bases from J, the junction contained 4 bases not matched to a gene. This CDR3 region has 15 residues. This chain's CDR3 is CASSLVRTSGGELFF. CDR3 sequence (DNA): TGTGCCAGCAGCTTAGTTAGGACTAGCGGAGGGGAGCTGTTTTTT.

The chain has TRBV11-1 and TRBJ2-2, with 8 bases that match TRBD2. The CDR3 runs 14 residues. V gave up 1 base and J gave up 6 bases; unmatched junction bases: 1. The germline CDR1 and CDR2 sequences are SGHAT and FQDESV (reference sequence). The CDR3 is CASSLVRGAGELFF. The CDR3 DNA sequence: TGTGCCAGCAGCTTAGTGCGGGGGGCCGGGGAGCTGTTTTTT.

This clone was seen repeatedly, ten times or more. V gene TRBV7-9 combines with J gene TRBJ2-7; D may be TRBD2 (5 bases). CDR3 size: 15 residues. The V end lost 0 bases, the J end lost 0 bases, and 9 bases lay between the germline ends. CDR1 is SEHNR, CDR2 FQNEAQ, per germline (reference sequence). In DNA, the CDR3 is TGTGCCAGCAGCTTAGCGGACTCCCGCTCCTACGAGCAGTACTTC. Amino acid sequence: CASSLADSRSYEQYF. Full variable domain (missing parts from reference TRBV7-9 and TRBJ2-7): DTGVSQNPRHKITKRGQNVTFRCDPISEHNRLYWYRQTLGQGPEFLTYFQNEAQLEKSRLLSDRFSAERPKGSFSTLEIQRTEQGDSAMYLCASSLADSRSYEQYFGPGTRLTVT.

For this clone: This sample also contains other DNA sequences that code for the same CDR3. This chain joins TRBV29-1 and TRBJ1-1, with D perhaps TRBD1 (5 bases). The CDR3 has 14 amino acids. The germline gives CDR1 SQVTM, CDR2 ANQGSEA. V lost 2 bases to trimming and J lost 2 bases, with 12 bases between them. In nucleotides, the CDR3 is TGCAGCGTTGAAAAGGGACGGACAAACACTGAAGCTTTCTTT. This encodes CSVEKGRTNTEAFF.

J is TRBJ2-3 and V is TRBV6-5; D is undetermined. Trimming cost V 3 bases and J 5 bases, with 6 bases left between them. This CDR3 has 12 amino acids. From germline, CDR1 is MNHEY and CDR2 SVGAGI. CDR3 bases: TGTGCCAGCAGTTATGACCGAGATACGCAGTATTTT. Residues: CASSYDRDTQYF.

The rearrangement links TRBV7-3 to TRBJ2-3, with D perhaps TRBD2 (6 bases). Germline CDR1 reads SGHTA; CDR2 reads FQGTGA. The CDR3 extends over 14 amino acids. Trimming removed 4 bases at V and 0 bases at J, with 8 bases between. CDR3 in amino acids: CASSSGLSTDTQYF. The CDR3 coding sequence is TGTGCCAGCAGCTCGGGACTTAGCACAGATACGCAGTATTTT.

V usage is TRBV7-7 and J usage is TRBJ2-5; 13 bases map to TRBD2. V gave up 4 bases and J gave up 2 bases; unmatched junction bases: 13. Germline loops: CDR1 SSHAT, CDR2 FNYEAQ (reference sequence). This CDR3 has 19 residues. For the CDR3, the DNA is TGTGCCAGCAGCTCCCGACTAGCGGGGGGCCCCAATCGGCAAGAGACCCAGTACTTC. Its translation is CASSSRLAGGPNRQETQYF. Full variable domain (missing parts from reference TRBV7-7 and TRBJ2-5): GAGVSQSPRYKVTKRGQDVTLRCDPISSHATLYWYQQALGQGPEFLTYFNYEAQPDKSGLPSDRFSAERPEGSISTLTIQRTEQRDSAMYRCASSSRLAGGPNRQETQYFGPGTRLLVL.

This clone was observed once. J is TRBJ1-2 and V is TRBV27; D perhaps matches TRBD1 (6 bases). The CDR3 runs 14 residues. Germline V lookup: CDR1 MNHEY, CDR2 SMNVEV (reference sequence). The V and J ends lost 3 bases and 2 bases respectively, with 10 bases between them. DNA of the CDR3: TGTGCCAGCAGTTTCGGGACACCCAACTATGGCTACACCTTC. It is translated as CASSFGTPNYGYTF.

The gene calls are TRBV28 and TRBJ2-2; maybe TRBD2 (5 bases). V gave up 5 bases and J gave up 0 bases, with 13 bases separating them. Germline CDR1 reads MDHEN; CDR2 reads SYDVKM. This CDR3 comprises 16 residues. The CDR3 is CASSPPGLSNTGELFF. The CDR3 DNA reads TGTGCCAGCAGTCCCCCCGGACTGTCGAACACCGGGGAGCTGTTTTTT.